This T cell receptor (beta chain) was identified during a study of blood T cell repertoires in COVID-19. Study background: Sample material is recorded as cDNA or gDNA derived from T cells, B-cell-depleted T cells, or PBMCs.

Measured with immunoSEQ multiplex PCR; TCRdb has only the in-frame clones, and not every one. This table has roughly 260,000 clones, more than 70% appearing once. Germline CDR1 and CDR2: SGHTA and FQGTGA. This CDR3 comprises 16 residues. V trimming: 3 bases; J trimming: 0 bases; junction bases outside the gene matches: 6. This sequence was found in a woman aged 45-65 years with acute or convalescent COVID-19. The sequencing input was peripheral blood. The rearrangement links TRBV7-3 to TRBJ1-1; 8 bases are shared with TRBD1. CDR3 protein: CASSFGPGGLNTEAFF. The CDR3 DNA reads TGTGCCAGCAGCTTTGGCCCAGGGGGCTTGAACACTGAAGCTTTCTTT.